The clone carrying this T cell receptor beta chain was seen many times. This entry belongs to a study of T cell repertoires in cytomegalovirus infection. The CDR3 is made up of 15 amino acids. Germline V CDR1 and CDR2: SGHTA, FQGNSA. V shed 1 base and J shed 3 bases, with 10 bases lying between them. TCRdb re-called the reads through MiXCR, storing one row per CDR3 protein. The sample holds approximately 170,000 distinct CDR3 sequences; 13% to 15% are singletons and the top ten take more than 20%. The TCR was taken from a human donor in good health (CMV status not recorded). Some clones in this sample may be carry-over from other donors' samples. The rearrangement uses TRBV7-2 and TRBJ2-1; D uncertain. The sequenced sample consisted of PBMCs. The CDR3 nucleotides are TGTGCCAGCAGCTTAGGGAAGGGCAACTACAATGAGCAGTTCTTC. Translated: CASSLGKGNYNEQFF.